This T cell receptor beta chain appears in the sequencing data of a study of T cells in Graves' hyperthyroidism and ophthalmopathy. The investigators amplified TCR beta CDR3 regions from RNA transcripts. First-round RT-PCR targeting the TCR CDR3 was performed with the HTBI primer set. TCRdb independently ran MiXCR on the multiplex PCR reads; one entry per CDR3 protein. The sample has hundreds of thousands of distinct CDR3 sequences; 20% to 25% are singletons. CDR3 length: 14 residues. V lost 6 bases to trimming and J lost 2 bases, with 16 bases between them. Germline V gene lookup returns CDR1 DFQATT and CDR2 SNEGSKA (reference sequence).

The chain recombines TRBV20-1 with TRBJ2-5; tentatively, D is TRBD2 (5 bases). This TCR was sampled from a man between 25 and 39 years old with Graves' ophthalmopathy. Sequencing input: blood. For the CDR3, the DNA is TGCAGTGCCGGAAAGGGAGCGGAGCAAGAGACCCAGTACTTC. Its translation is CSAGKGAEQETQYF.